The 22 T cell receptor beta chains below all came from one sample that was sequenced in a study of blood T cells in healthy people across ages. A second about 7 to 11 cycle PCR used barcoded and J-beta primers. TCRdb used MiXCR to reprocess the 5' RACE reads, holding one entry per CDR3 protein. This sample has 540,000 or so distinct CDR3 sequences, with 45% to 55% found just once. The sequenced material came from blood. The receptors derive from a man older than 75 in good health.

The table lists this clonotype with a count of one. V gene TRBV6-6 combines with J gene TRBJ1-4, with a possible D match to TRBD1 (6 bases). CDR1 is MNHNY, CDR2 SVGAGI, per germline (reference sequence). V was clipped by 7 bases and J by 6 bases, with 18 bases between them. CDR3 length equals 15 residues. CDR3 protein: CASTRGGAFHEKLFF. CDR3 coding DNA: TGTGCCAGCACCCGAGGGGGAGCATTTCATGAAAAACTGTTTTTT.

This clonotype was picked up many times. The genes are TRBV13 and TRBJ2-1; tentatively, D is TRBD1 or TRBD2 (5 bases each). CDR1 and CDR2 from the germline V gene are PRHDT and FYEKMQ (reference sequence). Trimming shortened V by 7 bases and J by 5 bases, and 21 bases separated the two germline ends. There are 16 residues in the CDR3. The CDR3 sequence: CASTERGGPRNNEQFF. CDR3 nucleotide sequence: TGTGCCAGCACCGAGAGGGGCGGGCCTCGGAACAATGAGCAGTTCTTC.

This clonotype occurred many times. The gene calls are TRBV20-1 and TRBJ2-7; TRBD1 matches at 7 bases. The V gene's germline CDR1 is DFQATT and CDR2 SNEGSKA (reference sequence). The CDR3 has 14 residues. The ends lost 3 bases at V and 4 bases at J; junction bases unmatched: 9. The chain's CDR3 is CSARDRRKGYEQYF. CDR3 sequence (DNA): TGCAGTGCTAGGGACAGGCGGAAGGGATACGAGCAGTACTTC.

The rearrangement uses TRBV20-1 and TRBJ1-2; D unclear. V gave up 3 bases and J gave up 0 bases, with 5 bases separating them. Germline V gives CDR1 DFQATT, CDR2 SNEGSKA (reference sequence). This CDR3 has 12 residues. Here the CDR3 reads CSASIANYGYTF. The CDR3 DNA reads as TGCAGTGCTAGCATCGCTAACTATGGCTACACCTTC.

With regard to this clonotype: A read error is likely, as this CDR3 ends without the conserved phenylalanine or tryptophan. The limits of the CDR3 on the DNA are not certain, so only TCRdb's listed CDR3 is given. V is TRBV10-3 and J is TRBJ2-5; the table assigns TRBD1, which was not confirmed against the DNA. Germline CDR1 reads ENHRY; CDR2 reads SYGVKD. With termini counted, the CDR3 has 17 amino acids. The CDR3 loop is CAISEGQGARYGYTFGS.

This clonotype occurred a few times. This sequence joins TRBV7-9 and TRBJ1-5, with 8 bases fitting TRBD1. Per germline, CDR1 SEHNR and CDR2 FQNEAQ (reference sequence). Losses at the gene ends were 3 bases for V and 7 bases for J; bases not matched to a gene: 5. This CDR3 comprises 14 residues. The DNA of the CDR3 is TGTGCCAGCAGCTTGGCAGGGGGCCGGCAGCCCCAGCATTTT. Protein: CASSLAGGRQPQHF.

This clonotype was recorded a few times. This chain's CDR3 is CASSLSGRAGANEQFF. Here the CDR3 DNA reads TGTGCCAGCAGTTTATCGGGACGAGCGGGAGCCAATGAGCAGTTCTTC. The rearrangement links TRBV6-5 to TRBJ2-1; TRBD2 matches 8 bases. V shed 4 bases and J 6 bases; nucleotides not matched to a gene: 11. Looked up from germline, CDR1 is MNHEY and CDR2 is SVGAGI. CDR3 size: 16 residues.

V usage is TRBV7-9 and J usage is TRBJ1-3; D gene unclear. CDR1 and CDR2 (germline): SEHNR, FQNEAQ (reference sequence). V lost 5 bases to trimming and J lost 0 bases, with 11 bases between them. This CDR3 contains 15 residues. The CDR3 region has the DNA TGTGCCAGCAGCCAAACCTCCCCCTCTGGAAACACCATATATTTT. Residues: CASSQTSPSGNTIYF.

This chain connects TRBV4-2 to TRBJ2-3; D may correspond to TRBD1 or TRBD2 (6 bases each). The germline V gene encodes CDR1 LGHNA and CDR2 YNFKEQ. V was trimmed by 6 bases and J by 0 bases, leaving 34 bases between them. CDR3 length: 22 amino acids. CDR3 protein: CASSHRDQLAPSSLRSTDTQYF. The CDR3, as DNA: TGTGCCAGCAGTCACAGGGACCAACTAGCACCATCGTCCCTAAGAAGCACAGATACGCAGTATTTT.

The rearrangement joins TRBV7-2 to TRBJ1-2; D unresolved. Between the trimmed V and J ends, which lost 5 bases and 3 bases, there was a span of 13 bases. The CDR3 is 14 amino acids. The germline V gene has CDR1 SGHTA and CDR2 FQGNSA. The CDR3 region is CASSPWLRDYGYTF. The DNA of the CDR3 is TGTGCCAGCAGCCCCTGGCTGAGGGACTATGGCTACACCTTC. The full variable domain, its missing parts supplied by reference TRBV7-2 and TRBJ1-2, is GAGVSQSPSNKVTEKGKDVELRCDPISGHTALYWYRQSLGQGLEFLIYFQGNSAPDKSGLPSDRFSAERTGGSVSTLTIQRTQQEDSAVYLCASSPWLRDYGYTFGSGTRLTVV.

This clonotype was counted a few times. The chain couples TRBV28 to TRBJ2-1; the match to TRBD2 covers 8 bases. With V trimmed by 3 bases and J by 1 base, 5 bases remained unmatched. Germline CDR1 MDHEN, CDR2 SYDVKM. CDR3 length equals 16 residues. The chain's CDR3 is CASSFSGARSYNEQFF. The DNA of the CDR3 is TGTGCCAGCAGTTTTAGCGGGGCCAGGTCCTACAATGAGCAGTTCTTC.

The J gene is TRBJ1-2, the V gene TRBV7-2; D gene uncertain. Per the germline V gene, CDR1 is SGHTA and CDR2 is FQGNSA. This CDR3 has 13 residues. V was trimmed by 3 bases and J by 5 bases, leaving 10 bases between them. The CDR3 sequence: CASSFDGRYGYTF. The CDR3 nucleotides are TGTGCCAGCAGCTTCGACGGGCGATATGGCTACACCTTC.

The V and J genes are TRBV5-6 and TRBJ2-1; D not resolved. With 2 bases removed from V and 5 bases from J, the gap between germline ends came to 11 bases. The CDR3 loop spans 14 amino acids. Germline CDR1 is SGHDT and CDR2 is YYEEEE. CDR3: CASSFGSPNNEQFF. The CDR3 bases are TGTGCCAGCAGCTTCGGTAGCCCCAACAATGAGCAGTTCTTC.

In this sample, this clonotype turned up a few times. CDR3 residues: CASSLYREIGYGYTF. CDR3 nucleotides: TGTGCCAGCAGTCTGTACAGGGAGATTGGCTATGGCTACACCTTC. The chain carries TRBV6-5 and TRBJ1-2, with D tentatively TRBD1 (6 bases). This CDR3 spans 15 amino acids. The V and J ends lost 5 bases and 4 bases respectively, with 17 bases between them. Germline V gene lookup returns CDR1 MNHEY and CDR2 SVGAGI.

This clonotype was detected a few times. The J gene is TRBJ2-1, the V gene TRBV5-1; 7 bases align to TRBD1. CDR1 and CDR2 from the germline V gene are SGHRS and YFSETQ. This CDR3 is built from 15 residues. Trimming cost V 0 bases and J 5 bases; bases outside gene matches: 5. The CDR3 bases are TGCGCCAGCAGCTTGGAGGGACAGATAAACAATGAGCAGTTCTTC. This encodes CASSLEGQINNEQFF.

This chain connects TRBV7-8 to TRBJ2-7; 8 positions match TRBD2. V lost 5 bases and J lost 2; bases outside the gene matches: 17. The CDR3 covers 18 residues. Germline CDR1 and CDR2: SGHVS and FQNEAQ. The CDR3 is CASSNSAGGLTSTYEQYF. The CDR3 DNA reads as TGTGCCAGCAGCAACTCCGCGGGAGGATTAACCTCTACCTACGAGCAGTACTTC. Drawing the rest from reference TRBV7-8 and TRBJ2-7, the complete variable domain is GAGVSQSPRYKVAKRGQDVALRCDPISGHVSLFWYQQALGQGPEFLTYFQNEAQLDKSGLPSDRFFAERPEGSVSTLKIQRTQQEDSAVYLCASSNSAGGLTSTYEQYFGPGTRLTVT.

This chain links TRBV5-5 with TRBJ2-3; D not resolved. The CDR3 extends over 10 amino acids. V gave up 6 bases and J gave up 8 bases, with 7 bases separating them. Germline loops: CDR1 SGHKS, CDR2 YYEKEE (reference sequence). DNA for the CDR3: TGTGCCAGCATCTCCGGTACGCAGTATTTT. Protein product: CASISGTQYF.

This chain joins TRBV24-1 and TRBJ2-1; 11 nucleotides agree with TRBD2. V lost 3 bases and J lost 5; bases outside the gene matches: 8. The CDR3 spans 17 residues. Germline CDR1 is KGHDR and CDR2 is SFDVKD. CDR3 residues: CATSDPQPGLADNEQFF. The CDR3 DNA is TGTGCCACCAGTGATCCTCAACCGGGACTAGCGGACAATGAGCAGTTCTTC.

This clonotype was seen a handful of times. The chain links TRBV20-1 to TRBJ2-7; TRBD2 might be the D (5 bases). Germline-derived CDR1 and CDR2 are DFQATT and SNEGSKA (reference sequence). V was trimmed by 3 bases and J by 6 bases, leaving 12 bases between them. This CDR3 has 12 residues. In nucleotides, the CDR3 is TGCAGTGCTAGTTCGGTCGGGGTCGAGCAGTACTTC. Translated: CSASSVGVEQYF.

About this clonotype: One junction end does not reproduce the germline sequence, and a read error may be involved. The rearrangement links TRBV6-2 or TRBV6-3 to TRBJ2-5; 10 nucleotides match TRBD1. Per the germline V gene, CDR1 is MNHEY and CDR2 is SVGEGT. The CDR3 covers 16 residues. The CDR3 DNA reads TGTGCCAGCAGTTACGGGACAGGGGTCCCCCAAGAGATCCAGTACTTC. It translates to CASSYGTGVPQEIQYF.

The genes are TRBV29-1 and TRBJ2-1; 9 bases are a match to TRBD2. Germline CDR1 reads SQVTM; CDR2 reads ANQGSEA. The CDR3 length is 13 residues. J lost 10 bases, V lost 6 bases, and 10 bases had no gene match. The CDR3 here is CSVLRAGGGEQFF. CDR3 nucleotide sequence: TGCAGCGTCCTTAGAGCGGGGGGAGGGGAGCAGTTCTTC.

This clonotype was seen many times. V usage is TRBV6-5 and J usage is TRBJ2-3; D might be TRBD1 (5 bases). CDR1 and CDR2 from the germline V gene are MNHEY and SVGAGI. The ends were cut back, 6 bases at V and 4 bases at J, with 17 bases in the middle. The CDR3 has 15 residues. The CDR3 DNA reads as TGTGCCAGCAGCCCCAGGGTGACTTTTTCAGATACGCAGTATTTT. Protein sequence: CASSPRVTFSDTQYF.